Each of the 30 T cell receptor delta chains below was sequenced from the same sample in a study of gamma delta lymphoproliferative disorders and STAT genes. With CATT, TCRdb re-called clones from the multiplex PCR reads. The sample lists more than 1,200 delta-chain clones; approximately 3% were seen once. Genomic DNA from isolated PBMCs served as the sequencing template. The source material was blood. The receptors stem from a human donor with gamma-delta T-cell large granular lymphocyte leukemia.

This clone turned up a few times. The mismatch at residue 9 between this DNA's translation and the TCRdb protein of a much larger clone likely reflects a read error; the protein shown is translated from the DNA. V gene TRDV1 combines with J gene TRDJ1, with D possibly TRDD3 on 5 matching bases. CDR3 length: 19 amino acids. From germline, CDR1 is TSWWSYY and CDR2 QGS. V shed 1 base and J shed 0 bases, with 21 bases lying between them. CDR3 amino acids: CALGEPFLLGGLYTDKLIF. The DNA for the CDR3 is TGTGCTCTTGGGGAACCATTTCTACTCGGGGGCCTCTACACCGATAAACTCATCTTT.

The sample holds many counts of this clone. This likely reflects a read error, since a far larger clone is one base away. The gene calls are TRAV38-2/DV8 and TRDJ1; TRDD3 aligns across 10 bases. Looked up from germline, CDR1 is TSESDYY and CDR2 is QEAYKQQN. This CDR3 contains 21 residues. The CDR3 region is CAYGSSTLFPYWGIRPDKLIF. The CDR3 nucleotides read TGTGCTTATGGGAGCTCGACACTATTCCCGTACTGGGGGATTCGGCCCGATAAACTCATCTTT.

A note on this clone: It is likely a read error: a sequence one base away is far more abundant. The sample contains more than one DNA sequence encoding this CDR3. The chain combines TRDV1 with TRDJ1; TRDD3 might be the D (6 bases). There are 17 residues in the CDR3. V was trimmed by 7 bases and J by 8 bases, leaving 29 bases between them. Germline CDR1 is TSWWSYY and CDR2 is QGS. In nucleotides, the CDR3 is TGTGCTCTTGTAAACGAGCCCCCGGGGCTGGGGACACACAAACTCATCTTT. This sequence encodes CALVNEPPGLGTHKLIF.

This clone showed up just a few times. Translating this DNA gives a protein that differs at residue 9 from the TCRdb one, which belongs to a much larger clone; a read error is likely, and the protein shown is this translation. This chain links TRDV1 with TRDJ1; a weak D match, TRDD3 (6 bases). The CDR3 sequence is 16 residues long. Germline V gene lookup returns CDR1 TSWWSYY and CDR2 QGS. Between the trimmed V and J ends, which lost 2 bases and 11 bases, there was a span of 24 bases. Here the CDR3 DNA reads TGTGCTCTTGGGGAAAGGAGGGGGGAAGGAGAGTATATCCTCATCTTT. This codes for CALGERRGEGEYILIF.

Sample share makes this clone large (0.1 to 1%). The sample holds other DNA sequences that translate to the same CDR3. This chain uses TRDV1 with TRDJ1, with D perhaps TRDD3 (6 bases). The CDR3 spans 21 residues. CDR1 TSWWSYY and CDR2 QGS come from the germline V gene. V was trimmed by 6 bases and J by 4 bases, leaving 36 bases between them. The CDR3 DNA sequence: TGTGCTCTTGGCCACCGATTCCCGACTCTTGGCCCGGGGCTGGGGTGCGATAAACTCATCTTT. Its protein is CALGHRFPTLGPGLGCDKLIF.

Of note for this clone: The protein given by TCRdb reflects a much larger clone and differs at residue 3 from this DNA's translation, likely from a read error; the protein shown is the DNA's translation. The genes are TRDV2 and TRDJ1; 8 bases are shared with TRDD3. Germline CDR1 and CDR2: GEAIGNYY and EKD. There are 19 residues in the CDR3. Here the CDR3 reads CARDTSWGISPLYTDKLIF. In DNA form, the CDR3 reads TGTGCCCGTGACACCTCGTGGGGGATTTCACCTCTCTACACCGATAAACTCATCTTT.

This clone was seen repeatedly, ten times or more. It differs at one base from a far larger clone, so likely a read error. The identical CDR3 is also encoded by other nucleotide sequences in the sample. The rearrangement joins TRDV1 to TRDJ1, with a weak D call TRDD2 (5 bases). Germline lookup yields CDR1 TSWWSYY and CDR2 QGS. This CDR3 region has 19 residues. The V end lost 2 bases, the J end lost 0 bases, and 22 bases lay between the germline ends. As DNA, the CDR3 is TGTGCTCTTGGGGAAGCCGCTCCCTACCAGCCCTCGTACACCGATAAACTCATCTTT. Its protein product is CALGEAAPYQPSYTDKLIF.

This clone has just a few counts. Other DNA sequences in this specimen translate into the identical CDR3. The V and J genes are TRDV2 and TRDJ1, with D tentatively TRDD2 (6 bases). The ends were cut back, 6 bases at V and 0 bases at J, with 16 bases in the middle. Germline loops: CDR1 GEAIGNYY, CDR2 EKD. This CDR3 contains 15 residues. CDR3 in amino acids: CACPLLQMDTDKLIF. The CDR3 region has the DNA TGTGCCTGTCCCCTCCTACAGATGGACACCGATAAACTCATCTTT.

In its sample, this clone was seen a few times. This DNA's translation differs at residue 21 from TCRdb's protein, which comes from a much larger clone; a read error is likely, and the protein shown is translated from the DNA. The chain joins TRAV29/DV5 to TRDJ1; 11 positions match TRDD3. CDR3 size: 23 residues. Germline V gives CDR1 NSMFDY, CDR2 ISSIKDK. CDR3 DNA: TGTGCAGCAGCTTCTCTGACTACTTCACCTTACTGGGGGATATATCCCTACACCGATAAATTCATCTTT. Residues: CAAASLTTSPYWGIYPYTDKFIF.

As concerns this clone: This likely came from a read error, as a far larger clone is one base away. The limits of the CDR3 on the DNA are not certain, so only TCRdb's listed CDR3 is given. The CDR3 here is CALGENNLWGYTDKLIF. The J gene is TRDJ1, the V gene TRDV1; TRDD3, the table's D call, lacks a check against the DNA. The CDR3 is 17 residues long, ends included. From germline, CDR1 is TSWWSYY and CDR2 QGS.

Judged by abundance, this clone is large. Other nucleotide sequences in the sample specify the same CDR3. The genes are TRDV3 and TRDJ1; weak D call: TRDD2 (7 bases). V was pared by 3 bases and J by 0 bases, with 32 bases between. The CDR3 length is 20 residues. Germline loops: CDR1 TVYSNPD, CDR2 GDNSRS (reference sequence). In nucleotides, the CDR3 is TGTGCCTTCGATCTTCCTTCCTTCTCTAGGGGGGGACCCTACACCGATAAACTCATCTTT. This translates into CAFDLPSFSRGGPYTDKLIF.

This clone was seen only a few times. This likely reflects a read error, since a far larger clone is one base away. This CDR3 is also generated by other DNA sequences in the sample. The J gene is TRDJ1, the V gene TRDV1; D possibly corresponds to TRDD2 (5 bases). The CDR3 is 17 residues long. Germline V lookup: CDR1 TSWWSYY, CDR2 QGS. The V gene lost 0 bases and the J gene lost 2 bases, with 16 bases spanning the gap. CDR3 nucleotides: TGTGCTCTTGGGGAACTCCTCGTCTTTCCTGCAACCGATAAACTCATCTTT. The encoded protein is CALGELLVFPATDKLIF.

In the case of this clone: This likely came from a read error, as a far larger clone is one base away. Other DNA sequences in the sample encode the same CDR3. This chain joins TRDV1 and TRDJ1; 8 nucleotides align to TRDD3. The CDR3 loop spans 18 amino acids. With V trimmed by 0 bases and J by 3 bases, 12 bases remained unmatched. Per germline, CDR1 TSWWSYY and CDR2 QGS. The CDR3 region is CALGELLLRSGGSDKLIF. The DNA for the CDR3 is TGTGCTCTTGGGGAACTCCTCCTACGCAGTGGGGGATCCGATAAACTCATCTTT.

The V gene remains uncalled, whereas the J gene is TRDJ1; the table's D call TRDD3 went unverified against the DNA. The CDR3 is made up of 16 amino acids. The CDR3 region has the DNA TGTGCAGCAAGCGTCTACGGGGCTGTTCCGACCGATAAACTCATCTTT. As protein: CAASVYGAVPTDKLIF.

As concerns this clone: This probably arose from a read error, given a far larger clone one base away. At the DNA level, this CDR3 is encoded by other sequences in the same sample as well. The rearrangement joins TRDV1 to TRDJ1; a weak D match, TRDD2 (5 bases). The CDR3 is made up of 17 amino acids. Germline lookup yields CDR1 TSWWSYY and CDR2 QGS. The CDR3: CALGELLVFPATDKLIF. The DNA for the CDR3 is TGTGCTCTTGGAGAACTCCTCGTTTTTCCTGCAACCGATAAACTCATCTTT.

With respect to this clone: TCRdb's protein, taken from a much larger clone, differs from this DNA's translation at residue 14, likely owing to a read error; the protein displayed comes from the DNA. The J gene is TRDJ1, the V gene TRDV1; 9 bases are a match to TRDD2. Germline values: CDR1 TSWWSYY, CDR2 QGS. The trim removed 9 bases at V and 0 bases at J, leaving 29 bases unmatched. This CDR3 contains 22 residues. The CDR3 loop is CALGLPTGRLGLVTPHTDKLIF. As DNA, the CDR3 is TGTGCTCTGGGCCTTCCTACTGGGCGTCTGGGTCTGGTAACCCCTCACACCGATAAACTCATCTTT.

There are a few counts of this clone. This likely came from a read error, as a far larger clone is one base away. In the same sample, other DNA sequences code for this CDR3. The genes are TRDV1 and TRDJ1, with 10 bases aligning to TRDD3. CDR1 TSWWSYY and CDR2 QGS come from the germline V gene. CDR3 length: 22 amino acids. Trimming at V came to 6 bases and at J to 0 bases, leaving 25 bases not matched to a gene. The DNA for the CDR3 is TGTGCTCTTGGTTTCAAGGGGTTCCTACGCCGGACTGGGGGATCCCACACCGATAAACTCATCTTT. It translates to CALGFKGFLRRTGGSHTDKLIF.

Notes on this clone: The protein held in TCRdb is that of a much larger clone and does not match this DNA's translation at residue 10, likely because of a read error; the protein shown is translated from the DNA. This sequence joins TRDV1 and TRDJ1; D is perhaps TRDD3 (5 bases). The CDR3 sequence is 15 residues long. Germline CDR1 TSWWSYY, CDR2 QGS. V was shortened by 1 base and J by 6 bases, with 15 bases between the two germline ends. CDR3 nucleotides: TGTGCTCTTGGGGAACACACGGCTGGGAGACATAAACTCATCTTT. This gives the protein CALGEHTAGRHKLIF.

This clone was detected ten times or more. The amino acid sequence in TCRdb belongs to a much larger clone and departs from this DNA's translation at residue 3, likely a sequencing read error; the sequence shown is translated from the DNA. The rearrangement links TRDV3 to TRDJ1, with 9 positions matching TRDD3. Unmatched junction bases numbered 9, after V lost 4 bases and J lost 0 bases. Germline loops: CDR1 TVYSNPD, CDR2 GDNSRS (reference sequence). CDR3 length: 15 amino acids. CDR3: CASARGILNTDKLIF. CDR3 bases: TGTGCCTCTGCTAGGGGGATACTAAACACCGATAAACTCATCTTT.

This clone was detected only a few times. The sample carries other DNA sequences with the same CDR3. V gene TRDV1 combines with J gene TRDJ1, with TRDD3 as a possible D gene (7 bases). The germline CDR1 and CDR2 sequences are TSWWSYY and QGS. With 3 bases removed from V and 5 bases from J, the gap between germline ends came to 22 bases. The CDR3 runs to 17 residues. The CDR3 sequence: CALGEILPWGNTDKLIF. CDR3 in DNA: TGTGCTCTTGGGGAGATCCTTCCATGGGGGAATACTGATAAACTCATCTTT.

About this clone itself: The protein given by TCRdb reflects a much larger clone and differs at residue 6 from this DNA's translation, likely from a read error; the protein shown is the DNA's translation. The V and J genes are TRDV1 and TRDJ1; the match to TRDD3 covers 11 bases. This CDR3 is 21 amino acids long. CDR1 TSWWSYY and CDR2 QGS come from the germline V gene. V dropped 3 bases and J dropped 7; count of bases not matched to a gene: 25. CDR3 in amino acids: CALGDSPRYWGIGPHAGKLIF. The CDR3 bases are TGTGCTCTTGGGGATTCTCCTAGGTACTGGGGGATAGGGCCCCACGCCGGTAAACTCATCTTT.

In the case of this clone: A far more abundant clone sits one base away, making this likely a read error. Other DNA sequences in this sample translate to the same CDR3. V is TRDV1 and J is TRDJ1, with TRDD2 matching over 7 bases. CDR1 is TSWWSYY and CDR2 is QGS in the germline V gene. V lost 1 base and J lost 4; bases outside the gene matches: 30. The CDR3 spans 23 residues. CDR3 amino acids: CALGERLDFLRITWAQRCDKLIF. CDR3 nucleotide sequence: TGTGCTCTTGGGGAACGTCTCGATTTCCTACGAATTACCTGGGCCCAAAGATGCGATAAACTCATCTTT.

In this sample, this clone turned up a few times. The protein held in TCRdb is that of a much larger clone and does not match this DNA's translation at residues 12 and 13, likely because of a read error; the protein shown is translated from the DNA. The chain has TRDV1 and TRDJ1; perhaps TRDD3 as D (10 bases). Looked up from germline, CDR1 is TSWWSYY and CDR2 is QGS. This CDR3 spans 18 amino acids. Trimming shortened V by 5 bases and J by 3 bases, and 25 bases separated the two germline ends. CDR3 bases: TGTGCTCTTGGGCCCTTCCTTCCTACTGGGGGATTCCCCGATAAACTCATCTTT. Protein product: CALGPFLPTGGFPDKLIF.

The table lists this clone with a few counts. TCRdb's listed protein matches a much larger clone and diverges from this DNA's translation at residue 9, likely through a read error; the protein shown comes from the DNA. The chain has TRDV1 and TRDJ1, with 8 bases that match TRDD3. This CDR3 region has 18 residues. V lost 0 bases, J lost 3 bases, and 12 bases stayed unmatched. Germline V gives CDR1 TSWWSYY, CDR2 QGS. The CDR3, as DNA: TGTGCTCTTGGGGAACTCCTCCTATGTAGTGGGGGATCCGATAAACTCATCTTT. Translated: CALGELLLCSGGSDKLIF.

In the case of this clone: A far larger clone is one base from this, pointing to a likely read error. Other nucleotide sequences in the sample specify the same CDR3. The rearrangement uses TRDV1 and TRDJ1; a possible D gene is TRDD2 (6 bases). The germline gives CDR1 TSWWSYY, CDR2 QGS. The CDR3 covers 18 residues. Trimming shortened V by 0 bases and J by 3 bases, and 20 bases separated the two germline ends. The DNA for the CDR3 is TGTGCTCTTGGGGAACTCCTCCTACGTAGTGGTGGATCCGATAAACTCATCTTT. Amino acids: CALGELLLRSGGSDKLIF.

The sample holds a few counts of this clone. Given a far larger clone just one base away, this is likely a sequencing read error. Other DNA sequences in this sample translate to the same CDR3. The chain recombines TRAV38-2/DV8 with TRDJ1, with 9 positions matching TRDD2. The germline V gene has CDR1 TSESDYY and CDR2 QEAYKQQN. This CDR3 spans 21 amino acids. CDR3 protein: CAYRSPAFLPYWGSRTDKLIF. As DNA, the CDR3 is TGTGCTTACAGGAGCCCGGCCTTCCTACCGTACTGGGGATCTCGTACCGATAAACTCATCTTT.

This rearrangement joins TRDV1 to TRDJ4; D possibly uses TRDD2 or TRDD3 (6 bases each). Between the trimmed V and J ends, which lost 2 bases and 0 bases, there was a span of 28 bases. CDR3 length: 20 amino acids. Germline assignment: CDR1 TSWWSYY and CDR2 QGS. The CDR3 loop is CALGEGWDPPTVLGARPLIF. The CDR3 DNA is TGTGCTCTTGGGGAAGGGTGGGATCCTCCTACCGTACTGGGAGCCAGACCCCTGATCTTT.

This clone was observed a handful of times. TCRdb's protein, taken from a much larger clone, differs from this DNA's translation at residue 9, likely owing to a read error; the protein displayed comes from the DNA. This chain joins TRDV1 and TRDJ1; the match to TRDD3 covers 7 bases. The V segment lost 6 bases and the J segment 0 bases; nucleotides outside the gene matches: 28. The germline V gene has CDR1 TSWWSYY and CDR2 QGS. This CDR3 has 22 amino acids. CDR3 in DNA: TGTGCTCTTGGTTTCTACTTCCCTAGAACTATCTGGGGGCTACCCTACACCGATAAACTCATCTTT. As protein: CALGFYFPRTIWGLPYTDKLIF.

A note on this clone: A far larger clone is one base from this, pointing to a likely read error. The DNA is omitted, as the CDR3 cannot be located on it reliably, and the CDR3 follows TCRdb's listing. CDR3 protein: CSVLLCSKRVTAQLFF. The rearrangement uses TRAV29/DV5 and TRDJ2. The CDR3 length equals 16 residues, ends included. The germline V gene has CDR1 NSMFDY and CDR2 ISSIKDK.

On this clone: A far larger clone differs by one base, so this is likely a read error. This chain uses TRDV1 with TRDJ1, with D possibly matching TRDD3 (6 bases). Germline V gives CDR1 TSWWSYY, CDR2 QGS. The CDR3 sequence is 13 residues long. V shed 4 bases and J shed 6 bases, with 12 bases lying between them. CDR3 amino acids: CALGVTGTNKLIF. The DNA for the CDR3 is TGTGCTCTTGGGGTCACTGGGACTAATAAACTCATCTTT.